This T cell receptor (beta chain) emerged from a study of graft-versus-host responses after intestinal transplantation. CDR3 size: 13 residues. CDR1 is LNHNV and CDR2 is YYDKDF in the germline V gene (reference sequence). The germline V and J ends were trimmed by 4 bases and 2 bases, with 7 bases remaining between them. Broader study findings: Investigators detected GvH clones in recipient marrow, with some emerging earlier in ileum or blood.

TCRdb's copy holds only in-frame clones and misses some; the assay was immunoSEQ multiplex PCR. The sample carries thousands of clones, approximately 33% recorded once. The chain employs TRBV15 and TRBJ2-3; D remains unclear. The sequences come from alloreactive CD4+ T cells from a mixed lymphocyte reaction culture, collected before intestinal transplant. Sample subset: CFSE-low proliferating T cells sorted from roughly six-day pre-transplant mixed lymphocyte reaction (GvH or HvG direction). The sequence was obtained from a human patient who received an intestinal transplant. This CDR3 is CATSMRLTDTQYF. For the CDR3, the DNA is TGTGCCACCAGCATGAGGCTCACAGATACGCAGTATTTT.